The following is a T cell receptor beta chain sequence with its context. This clonotype was seen at least ten times. It has no known antigen specificity. No base quality information exists; no much larger clone differs at one position. Exclusion was applied to patients with uncontrolled infections, other autoimmune diseases, pregnancy or lactation. Clinical symptoms, serum thyroxine and TRAb, thyroid ultrasound, and orbital computed tomography formed the basis for the diagnoses. Trizol reagent was used to extract total RNA, and RNA quality was then checked on an Agilent 2100 Bioanalyzer. This record comes from a study of T cells in Graves' hyperthyroidism and ophthalmopathy (dated 2019 in TCRdb). Turning to the overall study: TCR V-J signatures able to tell the groups apart were searched for in a discovery cohort of 100 patients, of whom approximately 40 had Graves' ophthalmopathy and around 56 had stable Graves' hyperthyroidism. Whether ophthalmopathy could be predicted prospectively was tested in an independent validation cohort made up of fewer than 20 hyperthyroidism patients plus 17 patients who later progressed to ophthalmopathy. The 100 or so discovery patients were divided at random into training and test sets in a 7:3 ratio. Thyroid tissue and blood T-cell repertoires from about 6 Graves' hyperthyroidism patients were also compared in the study. After blood sampling, hyperthyroidism patients were treated with methimazole at a starting dose of 30 mg daily, and ophthalmopathy patients were treated with high-dose intravenous methylprednisolone. According to the paper, TCR Vbeta CDR3 sequencing was carried out on some 140 peripheral blood samples, which came from more than 40 ophthalmopathy, 75 or so hyperthyroidism and roughly 17 progressor patients. What the research found in general, with its limitations: Ophthalmopathy was separated from stable hyperthyroidism by a 13 V-J signature model, with approximately 85% sensitivity and roughly 84% specificity obtained in cross-validation and 80%/75% obtained in testing. In validation, the model predicted progression to ophthalmopathy a median of 6.5 months before onset, with roughly 70% sensitivity and just under 75% specificity. Most expanded thyroid clonotypes (frequency above 0.001) were also detected in blood, suggesting blood repertoires may reflect thyroid immune responses. No statistical method was used to fix the sample size in advance, and group allocation was not hidden from the investigators.

The TCR beta CDR3 regions were amplified from RNA transcripts. A first-round RT-PCR of the TCR CDR3 used the HTBI primer set with the Qiagen OneStep RT-PCR kit. Libraries were constructed in a second round of multiplex PCR, after which size selection and purification were carried out. Sequencing of the libraries was done on an Illumina HiSeq2000 using paired-end 100 bp reads. Per the authors' processing: SOAPnuke was used to process the raw data, removing reads that contained adapters or uncalled bases, had a mean Phred below 15, or lacked an exact match to the constant primer or identifier. High-quality paired reads were merged with COPE v1.2.5, and unique nucleotide sequences were defined as clonotypes. Clonotypes were aligned to IMGT TRBV, TRBD and TRBJ reference segments using MiTCR v1.1. The analysis was restricted to V-J combinations with a frequency above 0.0001, which together covered just over 98% of the repertoires. A TCS score was defined as the ratio between F50 (clonal expansion) and ExV (chaos), using BLOSUM62-based TCRdist between CDR3 peptides within each V-J. Welch's t-statistics and random forest reduced roughly 540 V-J features to 10 to 15, which were used in a naive Bayes classifier (R e1071). The similarity between thyroid and blood repertoires was quantified using the Morisita-Horn index. TCRdb reprocessed the public reads (quality trimming at Q25 with fastp, clone calling with MiXCR) and kept in-frame beta chains. Each entry merges the rows of one CDR3 protein and shows their most common DNA and genes. The V and J calls come from TCRdb's annotation, not from the publication. The sample profile shows 660,000 or so distinct CDR3 sequences; just under 45% of them were found once. Less than 9% of the sample goes to the ten largest clones.

The germline V gene gives CDR1 as SGHVS and CDR2 as FNYEAQ. From its cysteine to its phenylalanine, the CDR3 spans 15 amino acids. Only the CDR3 part of the read is kept: 45 bases, read in frame from the first base. V ends up 5 bases short and J 8 bases short, with an unmatched junction base count of 12. The source of this sequence is an adult man with Graves' disease, either hyperthyroidism or ophthalmopathy (not recorded which). Recombination linked TRBV7-6 to TRBJ1-3; TRBD1 aligns with 7 central bases. Sequencing was performed on peripheral blood or thyroid tissue (not recorded which). The CDR3 has the sequence CASSPRGQHEDTIYF. The nucleotide sequence reads as follows: TGTGCCAGCAGCCCTAGGGGACAGCACGAAGACACCATATATTTT.